The rows below give T cell receptor beta chains drawn from one sample of a study of T-cell reconstitution after alpha-beta-depleted transplantation in children. MiXCR was run by TCRdb on the PCR reads, yielding one entry per CDR3 protein. The sample has nearly 250,000 distinct CDR3 sequences, around 7.8% seen once; the top ten hold 5% to 8%. Sequenced here: PBMCs, mostly from graft donor cells, sampled 180 days after TCRalphabeta/CD19-depleted stem cell transplant. Receptors originate from a male patient under 18 who had a stem cell transplant for acute lymphoblastic leukemia, so the T cells may come from the graft donor. CDR3s include the opening cysteine and the closing phenylalanine or tryptophan. The D gene is left open where the match is weak. For some rows the clone size is stated as once, few or many, or as a class when expanded; others skip it.

d_gene	j_gene	abundance	v_gene	CDR3nt	CDR3aa
-	TRBJ2-7	many	TRBV4-3	TGCGCCAGCAGCCAAGATGCCCAGGATGCCTACGAGCAGTACTTC	CASSQDAQDAYEQYF
-	TRBJ2-4	many	TRBV4-1	TGCGCCAGCAGCCAAATTAAGGGGGCCAAAAACATTCAGTACTTC	CASSQIKGAKNIQYF
TRBD1	TRBJ2-4	-	TRBV19	TGTGCCAGTAGTATTTACCCGGGACAGTGGGCGATCCAGTACTTC	CASSIYPGQWAIQYF
TRBD1	TRBJ2-1	few	TRBV27	TGTGCCACCCTGGACAGGGTATACAATGAGCAGTTCTTC	CATLDRVYNEQFF
-	TRBJ2-7	many	TRBV7-8	TGTGCCAGCAGCTTAGCGGGAGCCACCTCCTACGAGCAGTACTTC	CASSLAGATSYEQYF
-	TRBJ2-3	-	TRBV11-3	TGTGCCAGCAGCGCACTCGGAGCTTTAGATACGCAGTATTTT	CASSALGALDTQYF
TRBD1	TRBJ1-5	many	TRBV27	TGTGCCAGCAGCAAAGGGACAGGGGGTAATCAGCCCCAGCATTTT	CASSKGTGGNQPQHF
-	TRBJ2-5	many	TRBV7-8	TGTGCCAGCAGCTTATGGCAGGGAGGAGAGACCCAGTACTTC	CASSLWQGGETQYF
TRBD1	TRBJ1-4	many	TRBV6-1	TGTGCCAGCAGTGAAGTCAGGGGGCGGACTAATGAAAAACTGTTTTTT	CASSEVRGRTNEKLFF
TRBD2	TRBJ2-1	-	TRBV15	TGTGCCACCAGCAAGAGCGGGAGGGCGAATGAGCAGTTCTTC	CATSKSGRANEQFF
-	TRBJ1-1	many	TRBV29-1	TGCAGCACCGCGAAAGGGACTTACACTGAAGCTTTCTTT	CSTAKGTYTEAFF
-	TRBJ2-1	many	TRBV27	TGTGCCAGCAGTTTCACGGGCCCCTTCGACAATGAGCAGTTCTTC	CASSFTGPFDNEQFF
-	TRBJ1-3	once	TRBV6-2/TRBV6-3	TGTGCCAGCAGTTCCCGACAGGTTGGAGTAAACACCATATATTTT	CASSSRQVGVNTIYF
TRBD2	TRBJ2-3	many	TRBV6-5	TGTGCCAGCAGTTACGGTAGCGGGGGCTCTAGCACAGATACGCAGTATTTT	CASSYGSGGSSTDTQYF
-	TRBJ2-2	many	TRBV29-1	TGCAGCGTTGAAGATCGGGACTGGGGGGAGCTGTTTTTT	CSVEDRDWGELFF
-	TRBJ2-2	many	TRBV6-1	TGTGCCAGCAGCGCTGTGGGGATGCGATACACCGGGGAGCTGTTTTTT	CASSAVGMRYTGELFF
-	TRBJ1-2	few	TRBV20-1	TGCAGTGCTAGAGTGGGCAGTCCCTTCTATGGCTACACCTTC	CSARVGSPFYGYTF
-	TRBJ1-4	many	TRBV12-3/TRBV12-4	TGTGCCAGCAGACTACAGGGACGGGGGGAAAAACTGTTTTTT	CASRLQGRGEKLFF
-	TRBJ1-1	many	TRBV5-1	TGCGCCAGCAGCGGCAGGGGCGCTGAAGCTTTCTTT	CASSGRGAEAFF
TRBD1	TRBJ1-1	-	TRBV6-1	TGTGCCAGCAGGCAGGGGGCGAGTACTGAAGCTTTCTTT	CASRQGASTEAFF
-	TRBJ2-1	-	TRBV21-1	TGTGCCAGCAGCACCTTTCTAGGGGGCATAGGAAATGAGCAGTTCTTC	CASSTFLGGIGNEQFF
-	TRBJ1-2	many	TRBV5-1	TGCGCCAGCAGCCCGGACGGGTACTATGGCTACACCTTC	CASSPDGYYGYTF
-	TRBJ2-5	many	TRBV28	TGTGCCAGCAGTCCCCGTTCCGGCAGAGTTCAAGAGACCCAGTACTTC	CASSPRSGRVQETQYF
-	TRBJ2-7	few	TRBV12-3/TRBV12-4	TGTGCCATCAGTTTAGACAGGGTAGCCTTAGCGGGGAACTACGAGCAGTACTTC	CAISLDRVALAGNYEQYF
TRBD2	TRBJ2-2	many	TRBV28	TGTGCCAGCAGCCTTAGCGGGATGAACACCGGGGAGCTGTTTTTT	CASSLSGMNTGELFF
TRBD1	TRBJ2-7	many	TRBV25-1	TGTGCCAGCAGTCCAGGGACAGGGTCGTACTTC	CASSPGTGSYF
-	TRBJ2-7	many	TRBV18	TGTGCCAGCTCACCAGCGGGGTCCTACGAGCAGTACTTC	CASSPAGSYEQYF
-	TRBJ2-7	many	TRBV7-2	TGTGCCAGCAGCTTAGGCTCCAACAGGGTCGAACAGTACTTC	CASSLGSNRVEQYF
-	TRBJ1-5	many	TRBV10-2	TGCGCCAGCAGTGATGGAGGGCCTTTCGATCAGCCCCAGCATTTT	CASSDGGPFDQPQHF